The text below deals with one T cell receptor beta chain. This receptor's antigen is unknown. No per-base quality is available; no much larger clone lies one base away. These data belong to a study of vaccination and CD4 T cells after COVID-19 (dated 2022 in TCRdb). Context from the whole study: Convalescent patients had a positive SARS-CoV-2 result on nasal swab PCR, and of these patients, several had mild disease and one had severe disease. Post-COVID blood samples were collected from convalescent patients a median of around 96 days after diagnosis, with a range of about 30 to 161 days. Post-vaccine blood samples were collected a median of around 2.5 months after the second vaccine dose, ranging from 14 to 241 days. In about 11 COVID-19 convalescent patients and a handful of infection-naive healthy vaccine recipients, the spike-specific CD4+ TCR repertoire before mRNA vaccination was compared with the repertoire after mRNA vaccination. Six males and four females were included in the convalescent cohort, with two Hispanic individuals, seven Caucasians, two Asians and one multiracial person represented. Two doses of either the Pfizer-BioNTech BNT162b2 vaccine (n=8) or the Moderna mRNA-1273 vaccine (n=2) were administered to participants.

The CDR3 has 14 amino acids, counting the end cysteine and phenylalanine. The sequence is cut down to CDR3 DNA, 42 bases in frame from base 1. The V end loses 9 bases and the J end loses 0 bases, and a stretch of 15 bases separates them. Looking up the germline V gene yields CDR1 SGHTA and CDR2 FQGTGA. What the research found in general, with its limitations: The median number of SARS-CoV-2-reactive clonotypes rose from 21 after infection to roughly 40 after vaccination, but the change was not significant. Among the post-vaccine SARS-CoV-2-reactive clones in convalescent patients, a median 86.3% showed up only after vaccination, which suggests vaccine-specific priming. In convalescent patients, nearly all vaccine-specific clones (304 of 307) were found to be mono-reactive for SARS-CoV-2 spike rather than cross-reactive with common cold coronaviruses. Relatively few convalescent patients were included in the study, and early timepoints after natural infection were not analyzed.

The protocol used for the library was PCR. Sequencer: Illumina iSeq 100. The original methods were these. Non-productive sequences were removed, and CDR3s not starting with C, not ending with F or W, or shorter than 7 amino acids were discarded. Levenshtein distances (stringdist) and unrooted phylogenetic trees (ape) in R version 3.6.1 were used to assess CDR3 homology. TCRdb cleaned the public reads at Q25 with fastp, built clones with MiXCR and kept in-frame beta chains. All rows with the same CDR3 protein become a single entry with the most common DNA and genes. TCRdb, rather than the study authors, made the V and J calls. The sample table lists some 22,000 distinct CDR3 sequences, roughly 51% of them with a count of one. Around 1.1% of the sample goes to the ten largest clones. The convalescent patients' positive SARS-CoV-2 PCR tests fell between March and December 2020, which was before the Alpha, Beta and Delta variants emerged in the United States. PBMCs were separated from whole blood using Ficoll-Paque Plus gradient centrifugation and then either used fresh or cryopreserved at -140C.

The sequence was obtained from a human donor who had recovered from COVID-19. The sequences come from CD4+ T cells from blood, collected before SARS-CoV-2 vaccination. The sequence joins TRBV7-3 to TRBJ2-7; TRBD1 might be the D gene, on 6 matching bases. In nucleotides, the sequence is TGTGCCAGTAGCCCGACAGGTCGCTCCTACGAGCAGTACTTC. Translated, it gives CASSPTGRSYEQYF.